Listed here are 27 T cell receptor beta chains from one sample, sequenced in a study of graft-versus-host responses after intestinal transplantation. The data were produced by immunoSEQ multiplex PCR, yet TCRdb's version contains in-frame clones alone and is incomplete. The data contain approximately 100,000 clones, more than 75% of them seen just once; the ten biggest clones take up 1.4%. The specimen was PBMCs, collected 255 days after intestinal transplant. Receptors were obtained from a human patient who received an intestinal transplant, so some T cells may come from the graft donor.

This clone turned up a few times. V gene TRBV28 combines with J gene TRBJ2-7; D is unclear. V was shortened by 3 bases and J by 0 bases, with 6 bases between the two germline ends. Per the germline V gene, CDR1 is MDHEN and CDR2 is SYDVKM. The CDR3 extends over 13 amino acids. The CDR3 sequence is CASSFPSSYEQYV. CDR3 in DNA: TGTGCCAGCAGTTTTCCGAGCTCCTACGAGCAGTACGTC.

The chain links TRBV28 to TRBJ1-2, with 8 bases that match TRBD1. The CDR3 contains 14 residues. Germline CDR1 reads MDHEN; CDR2 reads SYDVKM. J gave up 4 bases and V 6 bases, and 7 bases lay outside the gene matches. CDR3 bases: TGTGCCAGCAGCCCCCGGACAGGGACCTATGGCTACACCTTC. The encoded protein is CASSPRTGTYGYTF.

The chain is built from TRBV9 and TRBJ2-1; no reliable D call. From germline, CDR1 is SGDLS and CDR2 YYNGEE. Trimming took 3 bases from V and 5 from J, leaving 6 bases between them. This CDR3 spans 12 amino acids. The CDR3 spells CASSAKNNEQFF. Written as DNA, the CDR3 is TGTGCCAGCAGCGCGAAAAACAATGAGCAGTTCTTC.

The chain uses TRBV28 and TRBJ1-5; D possibly corresponds to TRBD1 (5 bases). Germline loops: CDR1 MDHEN, CDR2 SYDVKM. This CDR3 has 13 amino acids. Deletions cut 3 bases from V and 5 bases from J, with 8 bases between. The CDR3 region is CASSFQGDQPQHF. CDR3 nucleotides: TGTGCCAGCAGTTTTCAGGGAGATCAGCCCCAGCATTTT.

This rearrangement joins TRBV5-1 to TRBJ2-5, with a tentative D call TRBD1 (6 bases). Trimming removed 4 bases from V and 1 base from J, with 14 bases in between. The CDR3 spans 15 residues. Germline loops: CDR1 SGHRS, CDR2 YFSETQ. CDR3 sequence reads: CASSGQTGPQETQYF. CDR3 bases: TGCGCCAGCAGCGGACAGACGGGCCCCCAAGAGACCCAGTACTTC.

The CDR3 DNA follows: TGCGCCAGCAGCTTGGTCGGGGACCAAGAGACCCAGTACTTC. It translates to CASSLVGDQETQYF. The rearrangement joins TRBV5-1 to TRBJ2-5; weak D call: TRBD2 (5 bases). This CDR3 region has 14 residues. Trimming cost V 0 bases and J 0 bases, with 6 bases left between them. Germline CDR1 and CDR2: SGHRS and YFSETQ.

The chain uses TRBV5-1 and TRBJ1-1; D is unresolved. The CDR3 runs to 14 residues. V was trimmed by 1 base and J by 3 bases, leaving 10 bases between them. CDR1 is SGHRS, CDR2 YFSETQ, per germline. The CDR3 nucleotides are TGCGCCAGCAGCTTGTCGGTTACGGACACTGAAGCTTTCTTT. Its protein is CASSLSVTDTEAFF. The full variable domain, completed using reference TRBV5-1 and TRBJ1-1, is KAGVTQTPRYLIKTRGQQVTLSCSPISGHRSVSWYQQTPGQGLQFLFEYFSETQRNKGNFPGRFSGRQFSNSRSEMNVSTLELGDSALYLCASSLSVTDTEAFFGQGTRLTVV.

This clone was counted between two and nine times. The chain couples TRBV18 to TRBJ1-6; 7 bases agree with TRBD1. J lost 0 bases, V lost 4 bases, and 3 bases had no gene match. Germline V gene data show CDR1 as KGHSH and CDR2 as LQKENI. This CDR3 has 16 amino acids. The CDR3 loop is CASSLRDSSYNSPLHF. The CDR3 DNA reads TGTGCCAGCTCACTCCGGGACAGCTCCTATAATTCACCCCTCCACTTT. Together with reference TRBV18 and TRBJ1-6, the CDR3 gives the full variable domain: NAGVMQNPRHLVRRRGQEARLRCSPMKGHSHVYWYRQLPEEGLKFMVYLQKENIIDESGMPKERFSAEFPKEGPSILRIQQVVRGDSAAYFCASSLRDSSYNSPLHFGNGTRLTVT.

The V call is TRBV5-1, the J call TRBJ1-5; D is unclear. This CDR3 comprises 14 residues. The V end lost 0 bases, the J end lost 3 bases, and 7 bases lay between the germline ends. In germline, CDR1 is SGHRS, CDR2 YFSETQ. In DNA form, the CDR3 reads TGCGCCAGCAGCTTGGACAGCCTCAATCAGCCCCAGCATTTT. This codes for CASSLDSLNQPQHF.

The CDR3, as DNA: TGTGCCAGCAGCCCGGGACAGCACACCGGGGAGCTGTTTTTT. Its translation: CASSPGQHTGELFF. The chain is built from TRBV6-5 and TRBJ2-2, with 7 bases that match TRBD1. Trimming removed 6 bases from V and 3 bases from J; junction bases left unmatched: 4. Germline V lookup: CDR1 MNHEY, CDR2 SVGAGI. This CDR3 has 14 residues.

This rearrangement joins TRBV11-1 to TRBJ2-3; the D is unclear. The germline V gene encodes CDR1 SGHAT and CDR2 FQDESV (reference sequence). Trimming took off 2 bases at V and 3 bases at J, with 9 bases between the two ends. The CDR3 has 14 amino acids. CDR3 region: CASSLSEFTDTQYF. The DNA of the CDR3 is TGTGCCAGCAGCTTATCAGAGTTTACAGATACGCAGTATTTT. Using reference TRBV11-1 and TRBJ2-3 for the parts outside the CDR3, the full variable domain is EAEVAQSPRYKITEKSQAVAFWCDPISGHATLYWYRQILGQGPELLVQFQDESVVDDSQLPKDRFSAERLKGVDSTLKIQPAELGDSAMYLCASSLSEFTDTQYFGPGTRLTVL.

The chain links TRBV10-3 to TRBJ1-1, with D perhaps TRBD1 (6 bases). This CDR3 is 13 amino acids long. The V and J ends lost 8 bases and 3 bases respectively, with 13 bases between them. Germline CDR1 ENHRY, CDR2 SYGVKD. Here the CDR3 reads CAIRTEGDTEAFF. DNA of the CDR3: TGTGCCATCCGGACGGAGGGGGACACTGAAGCTTTCTTT.

The chain carries TRBV4-2 and TRBJ1-5; D is ambiguous. The CDR3 sequence is 14 residues long. CDR1 and CDR2 from the germline V gene are LGHNA and YNFKEQ. V lost 0 bases and J lost 10, with 13 bases in between. CDR3 DNA sequence: TGTGCCAGCAGCCAAGATCCGACACCGGAACCCCAGCATTTT. Protein product: CASSQDPTPEPQHF.

The CDR3 spells CASSVEARRYEQYV. CDR3 sequence (DNA): TGTGCCAGCAGCGTAGAGGCCAGGCGTTACGAGCAGTACGTC. This chain joins TRBV9 and TRBJ2-7; D unclear. Trimming cost V 0 bases and J 4 bases, with 11 bases left between them. The CDR3 extends over 14 amino acids. CDR1 and CDR2 from the germline V gene are SGDLS and YYNGEE.

V and J are TRBV7-9 and TRBJ2-3; 11 nucleotides line up with TRBD2. Trimming removed 4 bases from V and 6 bases from J; junction bases left unmatched: 9. The CDR3 has 16 amino acids. Looked up from germline, CDR1 is SEHNR and CDR2 is FQNEAQ (reference sequence). The CDR3 nucleotides are TGTGCCAGCAGCTCTAGCGGGGGGCTGCTTAGGGATACGCAGTATTTT. This codes for CASSSSGGLLRDTQYF.

The chain carries TRBV27 and TRBJ1-2; tentative D call: TRBD1 (6 bases). The V end was cut by 5 bases, the J end by 7 bases, with 14 bases between. CDR3 size: 13 residues. Germline V gene sequence: CDR1 MNHEY, CDR2 SMNVEV (reference sequence). DNA for the CDR3: TGTGCCAGCAGTCTGGACAGTGGGGGTGGCTACACCTTC. It codes for CASSLDSGGGYTF.

This chain joins TRBV27 and TRBJ2-1; perhaps TRBD1 as D (5 bases). Germline CDR1 MNHEY, CDR2 SMNVEV (reference sequence). V shed 5 bases and J shed 8 bases, with 13 bases lying between them. The CDR3 runs 13 residues. CDR3 sequence reads: CASSPGIRYEQFF. The CDR3 DNA reads TGTGCCAGCAGTCCAGGGATACGTTATGAGCAGTTCTTC.

V gene TRBV20-1 combines with J gene TRBJ2-7; unclear D gene. The CDR3 is made up of 11 amino acids. V was trimmed by 6 bases and J by 0 bases, leaving 6 bases between them. Germline V gene sequence: CDR1 DFQATT, CDR2 SNEGSKA (reference sequence). The CDR3 nucleotides are TGCAGTGCCATCAACTCCTACGAGCAGTACGTC. Translating gives CSAINSYEQYV.

The J gene is TRBJ2-7, the V gene TRBV11-2; D is possibly TRBD2 (5 bases). CDR3 length: 12 amino acids. Trimming cost V 5 bases and J 6 bases, with 11 bases left between them. The germline gives CDR1 SGHAT, CDR2 FQNNGV. The CDR3 DNA sequence: TGTGCCAGCAGCCTAGCTCGGGGCGAGCAGTACTTC. Translating gives CASSLARGEQYF.

This CDR3 is CASSDRGPRNQPQHF. The CDR3 DNA reads as TGTGCCAGTAGTGACAGGGGGCCGCGCAATCAGCCCCAGCATTTT. The chain uses TRBV19 and TRBJ1-5; TRBD1 matches 10 bases. The CDR3 consists of 15 residues. V dropped 5 bases and J dropped 2; count of bases not matched to a gene: 3. CDR1 is LNHDA and CDR2 is SQIVND in the germline V gene (reference sequence).

CDR3 protein: CASSPEGTNQPQHF. The CDR3, as DNA: TGTGCCAGCAGCCCGGAGGGGACCAATCAGCCCCAGCATTTT. The J gene is TRBJ1-5, the V gene TRBV14; maybe TRBD1 (5 bases). Germline V gene sequence: CDR1 SGHDN, CDR2 FVKESK. This CDR3 has 14 residues. The V end was cut by 4 bases, the J end by 3 bases, with 10 bases between.

This chain links TRBV6-5 with TRBJ1-2, with TRBD1 as a possible D gene (6 bases). This CDR3 comprises 14 residues. V lost 2 bases, J lost 2 bases, and 9 bases lay in between. Germline V gene lookup returns CDR1 MNHEY and CDR2 SVGAGI. CDR3 amino acids: CASSYGTGNYGYTF. Written as DNA, the CDR3 is TGTGCCAGCAGTTACGGTACAGGGAACTATGGCTACACCTTC.

This clone was seen just once. CDR3 region: CASSEGVRAGNTEAFF. CDR3 coding DNA: TGTGCCAGCAGTGAAGGTGTCAGGGCTGGGAACACTGAAGCTTTCTTT. This chain uses TRBV6-1 with TRBJ1-1; D is possibly TRBD1 (5 bases). Germline values: CDR1 MNHNS, CDR2 SASEGT. The V end was cut by 1 base, the J end by 1 base, with 13 bases between. The CDR3 spans 16 residues.

V and J are TRBV10-1 and TRBJ2-2; D is unresolved. Deletions cut 6 bases from V and 5 bases from J, with 19 bases between. The germline V gene encodes CDR1 WNHNN and CDR2 SYGVQD (reference sequence). CDR3 length: 16 residues. The CDR3 DNA reads as TGCGCCAGCAGCCCCATAGGGCACCTTGGAACCGGGGAGCTGTTTTTT. Its protein is CASSPIGHLGTGELFF.

J is TRBJ1-3 and V is TRBV4-3; D call uncertain. V was shortened by 2 bases and J by 2 bases, with 7 bases between the two germline ends. The CDR3 has 14 amino acids. Germline CDR1 and CDR2: LGHNA and YSLEER. The CDR3 spells CASSQLTAGNTIYF. The CDR3 DNA reads TGCGCCAGCAGCCAATTGACGGCTGGAAACACCATATATTTT.

This chain connects TRBV28 to TRBJ1-5, with D maybe TRBD1 (5 bases). Trimming removed 3 bases from V and 2 bases from J, with 11 bases in between. The CDR3 has 15 amino acids. Germline CDR1 is MDHEN and CDR2 is SYDVKM. CDR3: CASSFSGIGNQPQHF. The CDR3 bases are TGTGCCAGCAGTTTTTCAGGGATTGGCAATCAGCCCCAGCATTTT.

V usage is TRBV2 and J usage is TRBJ2-3, with D maybe TRBD1 (7 bases). V was pared by 4 bases and J by 1 base, with 12 bases between. Germline CDR1 and CDR2: SNHLY and FYNNEI. The CDR3 runs to 15 residues. The CDR3 sequence: CASSVGRGGTDTQYF. The CDR3 bases are TGTGCCAGCAGTGTTGGCAGGGGGGGCACAGATACGCAGTATTTT.